This T cell receptor (beta chain) stems from a study of graft-versus-host responses after intestinal transplantation. The overall study: Recipients got multivisceral, liver-intestinal, or isolated intestinal transplants. Recipients across the board were started on anti-thymocyte globulin induction, then kept on tacrolimus and steroids for roughly 3 years.

Generated by immunoSEQ multiplex PCR, the TCRdb table keeps only in-frame clones and is missing some. The sample shows about 51,000 clones, approximately 88% of them seen only once. Overall study findings and caveats: High graft-versus-host to host-versus-graft clonal ratios were seen in allografts of patients with graft-donor T cell macrochimerism.

The V end lost 2 bases, the J end lost 0 bases, and 3 bases lay between the germline ends. From germline, CDR1 is MDHEN and CDR2 SYDVKM. The CDR3 consists of 13 residues. In the case of this clone: Its specificity is not known.

The source material was unstimulated CD4+ T cells sorted from spleen or lymph node cells, sampled before transplant. This sequence was found in a human donor who was the organ donor for an intestinal transplant. The genes are TRBV28 and TRBJ2-3; no clear D. In nucleotides, the CDR3 is TGTGCCAGCAGTTTAACAAGCACAGATACGCAGTATTTT. Translated, it gives CASSLTSTDTQYF.